These 7 T cell receptor beta chains originate from one sample sequenced in a study of blood T cell repertoires in COVID-19. TCRdb keeps only in-frame clones here, not all; method: immunoSEQ multiplex PCR. There are around 200,000 clones in the sample; about four fifths occur only once, and about 2.7% lies in the top ten. The sample consisted of peripheral blood. These receptors all stem from a human donor with acute or convalescent COVID-19. The donor label of this sample is uncertain.

The chain recombines TRBV10-1 with TRBJ2-7; TRBD1 aligns across 7 bases. With V trimmed by 0 bases and J by 4 bases, 6 bases remained unmatched. CDR3 length equals 15 residues. Germline assignment: CDR1 WNHNN and CDR2 SYGVQD (reference sequence). In nucleotides, the CDR3 is TGCGCCAGCAGTGAGTCGGGACAGTGGGTATACGAGCAGTACTTC. This translates into CASSESGQWVYEQYF.

The rearrangement uses TRBV7-2 and TRBJ2-5; 8 bases fit TRBD2. Trimming at V came to 3 bases and at J to 10 bases, leaving 4 bases not matched to a gene. This CDR3 is built from 12 residues. Germline V gives CDR1 SGHTA, CDR2 FQGNSA. CDR3 amino acids: CASSLERGNQYF. The CDR3, as DNA: TGTGCCAGCAGCTTGGAGCGGGGGAACCAGTACTTC.

Turning to this clone: Other DNA sequences in the same sample also yield this CDR3. V gene TRBV9 combines with J gene TRBJ2-5; 8 bases are shared with TRBD2. The CDR3 runs to 14 residues. After removal of 1 base from V and 2 bases from J, the junction contained 1 base not matched to a gene. Germline V gives CDR1 SGDLS, CDR2 YYNGEE. CDR3 loop: CASSVTSGQETQYF. The CDR3 nucleotides read TGTGCCAGCAGCGTAACTAGCGGACAAGAGACCCAGTACTTC.

This clone has a handful of counts. The V call is TRBV3-1 (or the pseudogene TRBV3-2), the J call TRBJ2-1, with 10 bases that match TRBD2. Germline V gene sequence: CDR1 LGHDT, CDR2 YNNKEL (reference sequence). V shed 5 bases, J shed 7 bases, and the junction held 8 bases outside the gene matches. The CDR3 extends over 15 amino acids. For the CDR3, the DNA is TGTGCCAGCAGCTTAAGCGGGGGGGGCTGGAATGAGCAGTTCTTC. Protein sequence: CASSLSGGGWNEQFF.

The chain couples TRBV7-9 to TRBJ2-7; 8 bases map to TRBD1. Looked up from germline, CDR1 is SEHNR and CDR2 is FQNEAQ (reference sequence). There are 14 residues in the CDR3. Trimming took 1 base from V and 3 from J; bases not matched to a gene: 2. In DNA form, the CDR3 reads TGTGCCAGCAGCTTAGGGGGACAGGACTACGAGCAGTACTTC. Encoded protein: CASSLGGQDYEQYF.

As concerns this clone: The junction departs from germline at one end; a sequencing error may be responsible. This chain uses TRBV3-1 (or the pseudogene TRBV3-2) with TRBJ1-2; 10 bases align to TRBD1. This CDR3 has 13 residues. Germline V gene lookup returns CDR1 LGHDT and CDR2 YNNKEL (reference sequence). The CDR3 bases are TGTGCCAGCAGCCAAGTGGGGACAGGGGTGTCAAGCTTC. Residues: CASSQVGTGVSSF.

The chain links TRBV10-3 to TRBJ1-1, with TRBD1 matching over 7 bases. V lost 7 bases, J lost 7 bases, and 9 bases stayed unmatched. There are 13 residues in the CDR3. Germline values: CDR1 ENHRY, CDR2 SYGVKD. The CDR3 nucleotides read TGTGCCATCACCCCCGACAGGGAAAATGAAGCTTTCTTT. This gives the protein CAITPDRENEAFF.